The following is a T cell receptor beta chain sequence with its context. Antigen unknown. Any history of autoimmune disease or systemic immunosuppression disqualified patients. This sample is drawn from a study of OX40 agonist ivuxolimab in advanced cancers. Study summary: Checkpoint inhibitors had been given previously to under 50% of patients. Points from the study as a whole: At 0.1 to 3.0 mg/kg and by week 6, clonal expansion occurred in CD4+ and CD8+ blood T cells. In general, CD8+ T cells held more expanded clones than CD4+ did, on average.

The protocol was immunoSEQ multiplex PCR, while the TCRdb copy is restricted to in-frame clones and leaves out a portion. The repertoire holds 30,000 to 35,000 clones, with 65% to 80% as singletons. CDR3 length: 14 residues. Germline V CDR1 and CDR2: LGHNA, YNFKEQ. V was shortened by 1 base and J by 1 base, with 7 bases between the two germline ends. The specimen was CD4+ or CD8+ T cells sorted from blood, collected in a trial of the OX40 agonist ivuxolimab. The sequence came from an adult with an advanced solid tumor such as melanoma, head and neck, liver or kidney cancer. The chain recombines TRBV4-2 with TRBJ1-1, with no clear D. The CDR3 reads CASSQVGQNTEAFF. DNA of the CDR3: TGTGCCAGCAGCCAAGTAGGTCAGAACACTGAAGCTTTCTTT.